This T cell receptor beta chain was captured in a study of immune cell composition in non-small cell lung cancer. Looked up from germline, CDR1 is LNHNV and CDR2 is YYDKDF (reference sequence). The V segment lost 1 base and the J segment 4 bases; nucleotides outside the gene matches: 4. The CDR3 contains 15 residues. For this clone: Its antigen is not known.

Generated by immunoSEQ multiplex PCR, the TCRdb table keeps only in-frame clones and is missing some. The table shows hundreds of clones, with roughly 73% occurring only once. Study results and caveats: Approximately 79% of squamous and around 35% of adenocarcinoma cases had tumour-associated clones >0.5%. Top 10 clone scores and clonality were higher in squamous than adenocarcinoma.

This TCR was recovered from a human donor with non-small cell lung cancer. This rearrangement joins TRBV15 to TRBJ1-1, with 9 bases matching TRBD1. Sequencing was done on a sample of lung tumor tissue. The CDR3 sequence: CATSRGTGVVTEAFF. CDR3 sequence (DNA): TGTGCCACCAGCAGAGGGACAGGGGTCGTCACTGAAGCTTTCTTT.